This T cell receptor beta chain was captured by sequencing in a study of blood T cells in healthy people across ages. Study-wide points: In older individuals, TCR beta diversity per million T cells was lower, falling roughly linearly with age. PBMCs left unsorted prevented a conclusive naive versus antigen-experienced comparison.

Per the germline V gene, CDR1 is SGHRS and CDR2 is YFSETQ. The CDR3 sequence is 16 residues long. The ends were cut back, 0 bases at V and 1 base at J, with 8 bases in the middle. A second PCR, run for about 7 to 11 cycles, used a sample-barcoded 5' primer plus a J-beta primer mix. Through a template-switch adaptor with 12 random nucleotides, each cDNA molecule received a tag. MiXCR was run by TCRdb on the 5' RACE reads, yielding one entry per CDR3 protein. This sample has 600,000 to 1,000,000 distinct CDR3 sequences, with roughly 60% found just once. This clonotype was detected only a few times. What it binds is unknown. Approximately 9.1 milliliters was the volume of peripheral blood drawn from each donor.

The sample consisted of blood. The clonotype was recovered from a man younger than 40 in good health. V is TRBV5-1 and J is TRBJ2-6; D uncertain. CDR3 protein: CASSLVMGSGANVLTF. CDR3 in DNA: TGCGCCAGCAGCTTGGTTATGGGGTCTGGGGCCAACGTCCTGACTTTC.